These 25 T cell receptor beta chains were sequenced from one sample in a study of T cells after yellow fever vaccination. MiXCR, applied by TCRdb to the 5' RACE reads, yields one record per CDR3 protein. The sample holds 300,000 to 400,000 distinct CDR3 sequences; under 15% are singletons and the top ten take 3.2%. Source: CD4+ T cells sorted from PBMCs, taken 15 days after the yellow fever booster vaccination. The source is a man younger than 30 who received the YFV17D yellow fever vaccine.

The chain recombines TRBV7-2 with TRBJ1-4; 8 positions match TRBD1. V trimming: 5 bases; J trimming: 7 bases; junction bases outside the gene matches: 9. Germline-derived CDR1 and CDR2 are SGHTA and FQGNSA. The CDR3 is made up of 15 amino acids. This CDR3 reads CASSIETGVGEKLFF. CDR3 nucleotides: TGTGCCAGCAGCATAGAGACAGGGGTTGGTGAAAAACTGTTTTTT.

This clonotype was observed at least ten times. This chain connects TRBV4-3 to TRBJ1-6, with D unresolved. Trimming shortened V by 0 bases and J by 9 bases, and 6 bases separated the two germline ends. Germline CDR1 is LGHNA and CDR2 is YSLEER. The CDR3 is 13 residues long. The CDR3 region has the DNA TGCGCCAGCAGCCAAGAAATCGGTTCACCCCTCCACTTT. It codes for CASSQEIGSPLHF.

The chain links TRBV18 to TRBJ2-1, with D perhaps being TRBD1 or TRBD2 (5 bases each). There are 13 residues in the CDR3. The V gene lost 0 bases and the J gene lost 9 bases, with 9 bases spanning the gap. Germline V gives CDR1 KGHSH, CDR2 LQKENI. The CDR3 coding sequence is TGTGCCAGCTCACCACCTGGGGGAGCTGAGCAGTTCTTC. Amino acid sequence: CASSPPGGAEQFF.

With respect to this clonotype: Since a much larger clone is just one base distant, this may be a read error. The chain links TRBV18 to TRBJ2-1; D unclear. V shed 7 bases and J shed 8 bases, with 18 bases lying between them. The CDR3 length is 14 residues. The V gene's germline CDR1 is KGHSH and CDR2 LQKENI. The CDR3 is CASFRQGLSDEQFF. The CDR3 nucleotides are TGTGCCAGCTTCCGACAAGGCTTGAGTGATGAGCAGTTCTTC.

A single count supports this clonotype. CDR3 nucleotide sequence: TGTGCCATCAGCCCCGGGGGGGGGAGCACAGATACGCAGTATTTT. Residues: CAISPGGGSTDTQYF. The chain joins TRBV10-3 to TRBJ2-3; 8 positions match TRBD2. The CDR3 covers 15 residues. J lost 0 bases, V lost 6 bases, and 5 bases had no gene match. The germline V gene has CDR1 ENHRY and CDR2 SYGVKD.

The chain combines TRBV20-1 with TRBJ1-5; D unclear. This CDR3 comprises 13 residues. V was pared by 3 bases and J by 2 bases, with 8 bases between. Germline CDR1 DFQATT, CDR2 SNEGSKA (reference sequence). CDR3 sequence: CSASGRGNQPQHF. The CDR3 bases are TGCAGTGCTAGCGGACGGGGCAATCAGCCCCAGCATTTT.

This clonotype was found a few times. The chain carries TRBV10-2 and TRBJ2-7; D possibly matches TRBD1 or TRBD2 (5 bases each). The V end was cut by 7 bases, the J end by 4 bases, with 14 bases between. The CDR3 has 13 residues. Germline CDR1 WSHSY, CDR2 SAAADI. In nucleotides, the CDR3 is TGCGCCAGCACCGGGGACCCCGGGTACGAGCAGTACTTC. Residues: CASTGDPGYEQYF.

This clonotype has a single count. J is TRBJ1-1 and V is TRBV18; no clear D. CDR3 length: 14 amino acids. Germline values: CDR1 KGHSH, CDR2 LQKENI. V was cut by 3 bases and J by 3 bases, with 11 bases left in between. The CDR3 spells CASSPWTSDTEAFF. The CDR3 bases are TGTGCCAGCTCACCGTGGACCAGTGACACTGAAGCTTTCTTT.

The chain carries TRBV20-1 and TRBJ2-1, with 8 bases aligning to TRBD2. The V gene's germline CDR1 is DFQATT and CDR2 SNEGSKA (reference sequence). This CDR3 spans 13 amino acids. V shed 7 bases, J shed 6 bases, and the junction held 8 bases outside the gene matches. The CDR3 nucleotides read TGCAGTGTAACCGGGGGGGCGCTCAATGAGCAGTTCTTC. Its protein is CSVTGGALNEQFF.

V usage is TRBV7-9 and J usage is TRBJ1-2; 8 positions match TRBD1. J lost 8 bases, V lost 5 bases, and 16 bases had no gene match. Germline-derived CDR1 and CDR2 are SEHNR and FQNEAQ (reference sequence). This CDR3 comprises 16 residues. The DNA of the CDR3 is TGTGCCAGCAGCATAGGAATTGACAGGGGCCCCATGGGCTACACCTTC. Protein product: CASSIGIDRGPMGYTF.

The V call is TRBV10-3, the J call TRBJ1-6; the D is unclear. The CDR3 runs to 15 residues. The germline V gene has CDR1 ENHRY and CDR2 SYGVKD. Trimming left V 3 bases short and J 8 bases short, with 14 bases between. The CDR3 protein is CAISDPGRPDSPLHF. In DNA form, the CDR3 reads TGTGCCATCAGTGATCCGGGCCGCCCGGATTCACCCCTCCACTTT.

The gene calls are TRBV6-2 or TRBV6-3 and TRBJ1-5; TRBD1 aligns across 8 bases. This CDR3 contains 13 residues. V shed 8 bases and J 3 bases; nucleotides not matched to a gene: 3. Germline values: CDR1 MNHEY, CDR2 SVGEGT. CDR3 nucleotide sequence: TGTGCCAGCGGGGACAGGTCCAATCAGCCCCAGCATTTT. Translated: CASGDRSNQPQHF.

This clonotype was observed at least ten times. The CDR3 DNA is TGTGCCAGCAGCCCTCCCGGGGGGCAAGCTTTCTTT. This codes for CASSPPGGQAFF. This chain links TRBV7-3 with TRBJ1-1, with D possibly being TRBD1 (6 bases). This CDR3 has 12 residues. Germline V gene data show CDR1 as SGHTA and CDR2 as FQGTGA. V was trimmed by 5 bases and J by 9 bases, leaving 13 bases between them.

This clonotype was counted between two and nine times. This chain joins TRBV3-1 and TRBJ2-7; TRBD2 might be the D (7 bases). Germline V lookup: CDR1 LGHDT, CDR2 YNNKEL (reference sequence). This CDR3 region has 16 residues. Trimming removed 3 bases at V and 0 bases at J, with 15 bases between. The CDR3 loop reads CASSQGGLADSYEQYV. The CDR3 coding sequence is TGTGCCAGCAGCCAGGGGGGGCTAGCGGACTCCTACGAGCAGTACGTC.

The chain links TRBV10-3 to TRBJ1-2; D is uncertain. The CDR3 is made up of 11 amino acids. Germline loops: CDR1 ENHRY, CDR2 SYGVKD. The V end lost 4 bases, the J end lost 8 bases, and 8 bases lay between the germline ends. The CDR3 reads CAISAEGGYTF. CDR3 nucleotide sequence: TGTGCCATCAGTGCGGAAGGGGGCTACACCTTC.

The chain has TRBV12-3 or TRBV12-4 and TRBJ2-5, with D possibly TRBD2 on 6 matching bases. V lost 3 bases and J lost 5, with 13 bases in between. The CDR3 consists of 14 residues. The CDR3: CASSFWGVGETQYF. CDR3 sequence (DNA): TGTGCCAGCAGTTTCTGGGGGGTCGGCGAGACCCAGTACTTC.

This clonotype was detected a few times. V usage is TRBV5-1 and J usage is TRBJ1-2; no firm D call. The CDR3 has 16 amino acids. Per the germline V gene, CDR1 is SGHRS and CDR2 is YFSETQ. With 2 bases removed from V and 2 bases from J, the gap between germline ends came to 16 bases. CDR3 residues: CASSFNRADPNYGYTF. The CDR3 bases are TGCGCCAGCAGCTTTAACCGTGCGGACCCCAACTATGGCTACACCTTC.

The gene calls are TRBV4-3 and TRBJ2-3, with 9 bases identical to TRBD2. Germline V gene data show CDR1 as LGHNA and CDR2 as YSLEER. V shed 4 bases, J shed 3 bases, and the junction held 5 bases outside the gene matches. This CDR3 is 15 amino acids long. DNA for the CDR3: TGCGCCAGCAGCCGCGGCGGGGGGGCGACAGATACGCAGTATTTT. This sequence encodes CASSRGGGATDTQYF.

The chain has TRBV5-5 and TRBJ2-1, with 9 bases identical to TRBD1. Losses at the gene ends were 4 bases for V and 8 bases for J; bases not matched to a gene: 7. Germline V gene lookup returns CDR1 SGHKS and CDR2 YYEKEE (reference sequence). The CDR3 totals 14 residues. The CDR3 is CASSPGTGLYEQFF. CDR3 coding DNA: TGTGCCAGCAGCCCCGGGACAGGGTTATATGAGCAGTTCTTC. The full variable domain, in which reference TRBV5-5 and TRBJ2-1 provide the parts outside the CDR3, is DAGVTQSPTHLIKTRGQQVTLRCSPISGHKSVSWYQQVLGQGPQFIFQYYEKEERGRGNFPDRFSARQFPNYSSELNVNALLLGDSALYLCASSPGTGLYEQFFGPGTRLTVL.

In this sample, this clonotype turned up many times. The CDR3 region is CASSGGDRNEQFF. CDR3 coding DNA: TGCGCCAGCAGCGGGGGGGACCGCAATGAGCAGTTCTTC. The chain recombines TRBV5-1 with TRBJ2-1, with 7 bases matching TRBD2. The CDR3 length is 13 residues. Germline-derived CDR1 and CDR2 are SGHRS and YFSETQ. V lost 4 bases to trimming and J lost 6 bases; unmatched junction nucleotides: 4. The whole variable domain, remainder taken from reference TRBV5-1 and TRBJ2-1, is KAGVTQTPRYLIKTRGQQVTLSCSPISGHRSVSWYQQTPGQGLQFLFEYFSETQRNKGNFPGRFSGRQFSNSRSEMNVSTLELGDSALYLCASSGGDRNEQFFGPGTRLTVL.

The genes are TRBV7-2 and TRBJ2-3, with D tentatively TRBD1 (5 bases). CDR3 length equals 14 residues. Trimming stripped 4 bases from V and 2 bases from J, with 10 bases between. Germline CDR1 is SGHTA and CDR2 is FQGNSA. The DNA for the CDR3 is TGTGCCAGCAGCTATGGACACAACACAGATACGCAGTATTTT. This translates into CASSYGHNTDTQYF.

V is TRBV24-1 and J is TRBJ2-3; maybe TRBD1 (6 bases). Germline assignment: CDR1 KGHDR and CDR2 SFDVKD. V was cut by 7 bases and J by 13 bases, with 17 bases left in between. This CDR3 comprises 12 residues. CDR3 DNA: TGTGCCACCAGCGTACAGGGCCTTCCCGAGTATTTT. Amino acid sequence: CATSVQGLPEYF.

The genes are TRBV6-2 or TRBV6-3 and TRBJ1-2; unclear D gene. This CDR3 region has 12 residues. Germline assignment: CDR1 MNHEY and CDR2 SVGEGT. V was clipped by 6 bases and J by 2 bases, with 7 bases between them. CDR3 region: CASSYQNYGYTF. DNA for the CDR3: TGTGCCAGCAGCTACCAAAACTATGGCTACACCTTC.

This clonotype was seen a handful of times. The chain employs TRBV4-1 and TRBJ2-2; TRBD1 is a possible D gene (5 bases). This CDR3 contains 19 residues. Germline V gene sequence: CDR1 MGHRA, CDR2 YSYEKL. The V gene lost 1 base and the J gene lost 0 bases, with 18 bases spanning the gap. The CDR3 region is CASSQVAGNRFANTGELFF. The CDR3, as DNA: TGCGCCAGCAGCCAAGTAGCAGGGAATCGGTTCGCGAACACCGGGGAGCTGTTTTTT.

The chain uses TRBV7-9 and TRBJ1-4; a possible D gene is TRBD1 (6 bases). The germline V gene has CDR1 SEHNR and CDR2 FQNEAQ (reference sequence). The CDR3 totals 15 residues. V shed 3 bases and J shed 4 bases, with 12 bases lying between them. The CDR3, as DNA: TGTGCCAGCAGCTTTGGGGCCAGGGGTAATGAAAAACTGTTTTTT. Translation: CASSFGARGNEKLFF.